This is a list of T cell receptor beta chains from one sample in a study of immune reconstitution after stem cell transplant in scleroderma. TCRdb re-called the RT-PCR reads through MiXCR, storing one row per CDR3 protein. The sample carries about 4,900 distinct CDR3 sequences, less than 9.5% recorded once. Sampling took place before or after autologous hematopoietic stem cell transplantation (not recorded which). Receptor source: a male donor with systemic sclerosis. Each CDR3 is given with its conserved first and last residue. The D gene is left open where the match is weak. Expanded clones are given a class, and other clones once, few, many or no size at all.

clone_size	v_call	d_call	j_call	cdr3_aa	cdr3_nt
medium-sized	TRBV7-6	TRBD2	TRBJ2-2	CASSVLAGEGTGELFF	TGTGCCAGCAGCGTTTTAGCGGGAGAGGGCACCGGGGAGCTGTTTTTT
.	TRBV18	.	TRBJ2-3	CASSPLVNTDTQYF	TGTGCCAGCTCACCATTGGTCAACACAGATACGCAGTATTTT
large	TRBV4-3	.	TRBJ1-2	CASSQQQEYIYGYTF	TGCGCCAGCAGCCAACAGCAGGAATACATATATGGCTACACCTTC
medium-sized	TRBV20-1	.	TRBJ2-5	CSAGGHQETQYF	TGCAGTGCTGGGGGCCACCAAGAGACCCAGTACTTC
medium-sized	TRBV2	TRBD2	TRBJ2-1	CASSDRRGLAHNEQFF	TGTGCCAGCAGTGATCGGAGGGGACTAGCCCACAATGAGCAGTTCTTC
few	TRBV10-3	TRBD1	TRBJ1-3	CAIRTGAGNTIYF	TGTGCCATCAGAACAGGGGCCGGAAACACCATATATTTT
medium-sized	TRBV2	.	TRBJ2-1	CASRDSRNNEQFF	TGTGCCAGCCGGGACTCTAGAAACAATGAGCAGTTCTTC
medium-sized	TRBV29-1	.	TRBJ1-1	CSVRRGGREAEAFF	TGCAGCGTTCGGCGGGGGGGTCGAGAAGCTGAAGCTTTCTTT
medium-sized	TRBV7-9	TRBD1	TRBJ1-5	CASSGTGSNQPQHF	TGTGCCAGCTCCGGGACAGGGAGCAATCAGCCCCAGCATTTT
.	TRBV27	.	TRBJ2-1	CASSLGNEQFF	TGTGCCAGCAGTTTGGGCAATGAGCAGTTCTTC
few	TRBV5-1	.	TRBJ2-3	CASSVGGSARDTQYF	TGCGCCAGCAGCGTCGGGGGTAGCGCTCGGGATACGCAGTATTTT
.	TRBV20-1	.	TRBJ2-7	CSARWGYEQYF	TGCAGTGCTAGATGGGGCTACGAGCAGTACTTC
medium-sized	TRBV20-1	.	TRBJ1-5	CSARVSAGNQPQHF	TGCAGTGCTAGAGTATCGGCCGGCAATCAGCCCCAGCATTTT
few	TRBV27	.	TRBJ2-2	CASTLLSGNTGELFF	TGTGCCAGCACCCTCCTGTCCGGGAACACCGGGGAGCTGTTTTTT
.	TRBV11-2	TRBD2	TRBJ2-7	CASSPGTSGYEQYF	TGTGCCAGCAGCCCCGGGACTAGCGGCTACGAGCAGTACTTC
medium-sized	TRBV7-9	.	TRBJ1-2	CASSFREYGYTF	TGTGCCAGCAGCTTCCGGGAGTATGGCTACACCTTC
.	TRBV7-2	TRBD2	TRBJ2-3	CASSLPSGGRGTDTQYF	TGTGCCAGCAGCTTACCTAGCGGGGGGCGGGGCACAGATACGCAGTATTTT
few	TRBV28	TRBD1	TRBJ1-2	CASSPLGQVVYGYTF	TGTGCCAGCAGCCCCTTGGGACAGGTTGTCTATGGCTACACCTTC
.	TRBV10-3	.	TRBJ1-4	CAISESPNEKLFF	TGTGCCATCAGTGAGTCCCCTAATGAAAAACTGTTTTTT
.	TRBV5-1	.	TRBJ2-5	CASSLGPAGQETQYF	TGCGCCAGCAGCTTGGGTCCAGCGGGCCAAGAGACCCAGTACTTC
few	TRBV20-1	.	TRBJ2-2	CSARWRGDTGELFF	TGCAGTGCTCGGTGGCGAGGTGATACCGGGGAGCTGTTTTTT
few	TRBV5-5	TRBD2	TRBJ2-7	CASSSNAGTTQYEQYF	TGTGCCAGCAGCTCCAATGCCGGGACTACCCAATACGAGCAGTACTTC
few	TRBV20-1	.	TRBJ2-7	CSARDLRGNSYEQYF	TGCAGTGCTAGAGATCTACGGGGCAACTCCTACGAGCAGTACTTC
medium-sized	TRBV20-1	TRBD1	TRBJ2-7	CSATAGTGGYEQYF	TGCAGTGCAACCGCCGGGACAGGGGGATACGAGCAGTACTTC
medium-sized	TRBV6-6	.	TRBJ1-5	CASGTNQPQHF	TGTGCCAGCGGGACGAATCAGCCCCAGCATTTT
.	TRBV5-1	.	TRBJ2-7	CASSFRGARDEQYF	TGCGCCAGCAGCTTCCGCGGGGCCAGGGACGAGCAGTACTTC
few	TRBV29-1	.	TRBJ2-1	CSVEDGSNEQFF	TGCAGCGTTGAAGATGGAAGCAATGAGCAGTTCTTC
few	TRBV28	.	TRBJ2-5	CASSWGAEETQYF	TGTGCCAGCAGTTGGGGGGCTGAGGAGACCCAGTACTTC
.	TRBV7-2	.	TRBJ2-1	CASSLSGRWDEQFF	TGTGCCAGCAGCTTGTCTGGGAGGTGGGATGAGCAGTTCTTC
few	TRBV6-5	TRBD1	TRBJ2-3	CASSLDRGADTQYF	TGTGCCAGCAGCCTGGACAGGGGCGCAGATACGCAGTATTTT
medium-sized	TRBV5-1	.	TRBJ1-1	CASSFLAQGMNTEAFF	TGCGCCAGCAGCTTCCTGGCCCAAGGGATGAACACTGAAGCTTTCTTT
few	TRBV3-1	TRBD1	TRBJ1-6	CASSPRQGYSPLHF	TGTGCCAGCAGCCCGAGACAGGGGTATTCACCCCTCCACTTT
medium-sized	TRBV5-1	.	TRBJ2-2	CASSLLGNTNTGELFF	TGCGCCAGCAGCTTGCTAGGCAACACGAACACCGGGGAGCTGTTTTTT
.	TRBV27	TRBD1	TRBJ1-3	CASSVWGTAQGPGNTIYF	TGTGCCAGCAGTGTGTGGGGGACAGCCCAAGGCCCTGGAAACACCATATATTTT
.	TRBV7-2	.	TRBJ2-5	CASSKDSGTQYF	TGTGCCAGCAGCAAGGACAGCGGGACCCAGTACTTC
few	TRBV20-1	.	TRBJ1-2	CSAIEWDSRGYTF	TGCAGTGCTATAGAATGGGACTCGAGGGGCTACACCTTC
medium-sized	TRBV7-2	.	TRBJ2-7	CASSSQDGYEQYF	TGTGCCAGCAGCTCTCAGGACGGGTACGAGCAGTACTTC
few	TRBV20-1	TRBD2	TRBJ2-7	CSASMTSVYEQYF	TGCAGTGCTAGCATGACTAGCGTCTACGAGCAGTACTTC
.	TRBV9	.	TRBJ1-4	CASSVGGNEKLFF	TGTGCCAGCAGCGTGGGTGGTAATGAAAAACTGTTTTTT
medium-sized	TRBV6-2/TRBV6-3	.	TRBJ2-7	CASSYGIYEQYF	TGTGCCAGCAGTTACGGGATTTACGAGCAGTACTTC
.	TRBV10-3	.	TRBJ1-5	CAISESTGTGNQPQHF	TGTGCCATCAGTGAGAGCACGGGGACGGGCAATCAGCCCCAGCATTTT
.	TRBV4-1	.	TRBJ2-1	CASGSGSSYNEQFF	TGCGCCAGCGGCAGCGGTAGCTCCTACAATGAGCAGTTCTTC
.	TRBV20-1	.	TRBJ2-5	CSGGIQEIQETQYF	TGCAGTGGTGGGATACAGGAAATCCAAGAGACCCAGTACTTC
.	TRBV6-5	.	TRBJ1-5	CASALTTEGNQPQHF	TGTGCCAGCGCTTTAACTACCGAAGGCAATCAGCCCCAGCATTTT
medium-sized	TRBV6-2/TRBV6-3	.	TRBJ1-1	CASSGAGLTEAFF	TGTGCCAGCAGCGGTGCGGGGCTCACTGAAGCTTTCTTT
medium-sized	TRBV20-1	TRBD1	TRBJ2-7	CSARVLTGGEQYF	TGCAGTGCTAGAGTTTTGACAGGGGGCGAGCAGTACTTC
.	TRBV20-1	.	TRBJ1-3	CSAPMRRLGNTIYF	TGCAGTGCTCCGATGAGGAGGCTGGGAAACACCATATATTTT
few	TRBV5-1	TRBD2	TRBJ2-2	CASSSPRLAGNTGELFF	TGCGCCAGCAGCTCACCCAGACTAGCGGGTAACACCGGGGAGCTGTTTTTT
few	TRBV12-3/TRBV12-4	.	TRBJ2-1	CARGATAAGNEQFF	TGTGCCAGGGGGGCTACGGCAGCGGGCAATGAGCAGTTCTTC
.	TRBV5-1	.	TRBJ2-6	CASSLLSGANVLTF	TGCGCCAGCAGCTTACTCTCTGGGGCCAACGTCCTGACTTTC
medium-sized	TRBV20-1	.	TRBJ2-7	CSARDWGGFSYEQYF	TGCAGTGCTAGAGATTGGGGGGGCTTCTCCTACGAGCAGTACTTC
medium-sized	TRBV7-8	TRBD1	TRBJ1-5	CASSSNDRVNQPQHF	TGTGCCAGCAGCTCAAACGACAGGGTCAATCAGCCCCAGCATTTT
medium-sized	TRBV20-1	.	TRBJ2-2	CSARDQSAGELFF	TGCAGTGCTAGAGATCAGAGCGCCGGGGAGCTGTTTTTT
few	TRBV7-2	TRBD2	TRBJ2-5	CASSSGGAPETQYF	TGTGCCAGCAGTAGCGGGGGGGCCCCAGAGACCCAGTACTTC
medium-sized	TRBV5-1	TRBD1	TRBJ1-2	CASSLTTGTDYGYTF	TGCGCCAGCAGCTTGACTACCGGGACAGACTATGGCTACACCTTC
few	TRBV20-1	TRBD1	TRBJ2-7	CSARDPRTGLYEQYF	TGCAGTGCTAGAGATCCACGGACAGGGCTCTACGAGCAGTACTTC
.	TRBV28	.	TRBJ2-1	CASSLGGDSYNEQFF	TGTGCCAGCAGCCTGGGTGGGGATTCCTACAATGAGCAGTTCTTC
few	TRBV10-3	.	TRBJ2-2	CAISEGDTGELFF	TGTGCCATCAGTGAGGGCGACACCGGGGAGCTGTTTTTT